The 27 T cell receptor beta chains in this list originate from one sample, sequenced in a study of T-cell memory formation after mild COVID-19. TCRdb ran MiXCR on the 5' RACE reads and lists one entry per CDR3 protein. Of around 530,000 distinct CDR3 sequences listed, roughly 22% are singletons. The sample consisted of PBMCs or a T cell subset sorted from them (not recorded which). Receptors originate from an adult woman who had mild COVID-19 (a few samples of this study predate the infection). Cell type and time point are not known.

The chain carries TRBV6-2 or TRBV6-3 and TRBJ2-6; TRBD2 is a possible D gene (5 bases). CDR3 length: 15 residues. Germline-derived CDR1 and CDR2 are MNHEY and SVGEGT. The germline V and J ends were trimmed by 7 bases and 1 base, with 11 bases remaining between them. The CDR3 protein is CASIREGSGANVLTF. CDR3 DNA sequence: TGTGCCAGCATCCGCGAGGGTTCTGGGGCCAACGTCCTGACTTTC.

CDR3 sequence: CASSYRWGDSSTDTQYF. In nucleotides, the CDR3 is TGTGCCAGCAGCTACCGCTGGGGGGACAGTAGCACAGATACGCAGTATTTT. This sequence joins TRBV7-6 and TRBJ2-3, with a tentative D call TRBD1 (7 bases). Germline V gene data show CDR1 as SGHVS and CDR2 as FNYEAQ. With 4 bases removed from V and 0 bases from J, the gap between germline ends came to 17 bases. There are 17 residues in the CDR3.

This clonotype was detected a few times. The chain carries TRBV12-3 or TRBV12-4 and TRBJ2-7, with D possibly matching TRBD1 (6 bases). CDR3 length: 13 amino acids. Trimming took off 8 bases at V and 3 bases at J, with 14 bases between the two ends. DNA for the CDR3: TGTGCCAGCTCCGGGACACTGCTCTACGAGCAGTACTTC. Amino acids: CASSGTLLYEQYF.

This clonotype was counted between two and nine times. The chain recombines TRBV18 with TRBJ2-5, with no clear D. CDR1 and CDR2 (germline): KGHSH, LQKENI. This CDR3 is built from 13 residues. V lost 3 bases and J 2 bases, leaving 7 bases between the germline ends. The chain's CDR3 is CASSPNRQETQYF. Written as DNA, the CDR3 is TGTGCCAGCTCACCCAACCGGCAAGAGACCCAGTACTTC. Full variable domain (remainder filled in from reference TRBV18 and TRBJ2-5): NAGVMQNPRHLVRRRGQEARLRCSPMKGHSHVYWYRQLPEEGLKFMVYLQKENIIDESGMPKERFSAEFPKEGPSILRIQQVVRGDSAAYFCASSPNRQETQYFGPGTRLLVL.

The rearrangement joins TRBV2 to TRBJ2-5; weak D call: TRBD1 (6 bases). The CDR3 loop spans 13 amino acids. Trimming cost V 6 bases and J 3 bases, with 11 bases left between them. Germline lookup yields CDR1 SNHLY and CDR2 FYNNEI. The CDR3 DNA is TGTGCCAGCAGATCTCCAGGGGAAGAGACCCAGTACTTC. Protein: CASRSPGEETQYF.

This clonotype was detected many times. The genes are TRBV18 and TRBJ2-5, with D possibly matching TRBD1 (6 bases). The CDR3 length is 14 residues. V shed 4 bases and J shed 2 bases, with 11 bases lying between them. Germline V lookup: CDR1 KGHSH, CDR2 LQKENI. The CDR3: CASSRLRGQETQYF. The CDR3 coding sequence is TGTGCCAGCTCACGTCTCAGGGGACAAGAGACCCAGTACTTC.

The rearrangement uses TRBV7-6 and TRBJ1-1, with TRBD1 identical over 7 bases. The CDR3 length is 13 residues. V trimming: 8 bases; J trimming: 5 bases; junction bases outside the gene matches: 8. Germline V gene sequence: CDR1 SGHVS, CDR2 FNYEAQ. The DNA for the CDR3 is TGTGCCAGCGGTATCAGGGGGATGACTGAAGCTTTCTTT. Protein sequence: CASGIRGMTEAFF.

The chain joins TRBV4-3 to TRBJ1-1; D is unclear. V shed 0 bases and J shed 4 bases, with 9 bases lying between them. The CDR3 extends over 14 amino acids. The germline CDR1 and CDR2 sequences are LGHNA and YSLEER. The CDR3 protein is CASSQETVTTEAFF. CDR3 coding DNA: TGCGCCAGCAGCCAAGAAACAGTGACCACTGAAGCTTTCTTT.

This clonotype has more than one count but fewer than ten. V usage is TRBV9 and J usage is TRBJ2-7; perhaps TRBD1 as D (6 bases). Deletions cut 3 bases from V and 2 bases from J, with 12 bases between. This CDR3 has 14 residues. Germline V lookup: CDR1 SGDLS, CDR2 YYNGEE. In nucleotides, the CDR3 is TGTGCCAGCAGCGCGGGACAAACCACCTACGAGCAGTACTTC. Its translation is CASSAGQTTYEQYF. Full variable domain (remainder filled in from reference TRBV9 and TRBJ2-7): DSGVTQTPKHLITATGQRVTLRCSPRSGDLSVYWYQQSLDQGLQFLIQYYNGEERAKGNILERFSAQQFPDLHSELNLSSLELGDSALYFCASSAGQTTYEQYFGPGTRLTVT.

This clonotype has at least ten counts. The rearrangement joins TRBV5-1 to TRBJ2-4; no definite D call. V was cut by 2 bases and J by 8 bases, with 8 bases left in between. Germline V gene sequence: CDR1 SGHRS, CDR2 YFSETQ. The CDR3 consists of 12 residues. The CDR3 reads CASSLWGDIQYF. CDR3 nucleotide sequence: TGCGCCAGCAGCTTATGGGGTGACATTCAGTACTTC.

The genes are TRBV9 and TRBJ2-7; D perhaps matches TRBD2 (5 bases). Germline V CDR1 and CDR2: SGDLS, YYNGEE. There are 14 residues in the CDR3. V lost 3 bases, J lost 7 bases, and 17 bases lay in between. The CDR3 spells CASSATPLGSEQYF. DNA of the CDR3: TGTGCCAGCAGCGCTACCCCACTAGGAAGTGAGCAGTACTTC.

This clonotype showed up just a few times. The rearrangement links TRBV12-3 or TRBV12-4 to TRBJ2-1, with TRBD1 matching over 9 bases. V was pared by 5 bases and J by 7 bases, with 9 bases of the junction left unmatched. CDR3 length: 15 amino acids. The CDR3 spells CASSGRDRVVNEQFF. CDR3 nucleotide sequence: TGTGCCAGCAGTGGCCGGGACAGGGTCGTGAATGAGCAGTTCTTC.

The CDR3 DNA reads TGTGCCAGTAGTTCGGACAGTGGAGAGACCCAGTACTTC. As protein: CASSSDSGETQYF. The chain joins TRBV19 to TRBJ2-5, with D possibly matching TRBD1 (6 bases). The CDR3 has 13 amino acids. V dropped 5 bases and J dropped 4 bases, with 11 bases sitting between them. Germline-derived CDR1 and CDR2 are LNHDA and SQIVND (reference sequence).

This clonotype has just a few counts. CDR3 in DNA: TGCGCCAGCAGCTTGGAGGCCGGAAATCAGCCCCAGCATTTT. Its translation is CASSLEAGNQPQHF. The V call is TRBV5-1, the J call TRBJ1-5; D unclear. Trimming took off 0 bases at V and 4 bases at J, with 8 bases between the two ends. Germline V CDR1 and CDR2: SGHRS, YFSETQ. The CDR3 is 14 residues long.

This clonotype was observed many times. This chain uses TRBV5-1 with TRBJ1-6, with 10 bases identical to TRBD1. The germline V gene encodes CDR1 SGHRS and CDR2 YFSETQ. After removal of 1 base from V and 10 bases from J, the junction contained 5 bases not matched to a gene. The CDR3 covers 15 residues. This chain's CDR3 is CASSLRTGGLSPLHF. DNA for the CDR3: TGCGCCAGCAGCTTGCGGACAGGGGGATTGTCACCCCTCCACTTT. Using reference TRBV5-1 and TRBJ1-6 for the parts outside the CDR3, the full variable domain is KAGVTQTPRYLIKTRGQQVTLSCSPISGHRSVSWYQQTPGQGLQFLFEYFSETQRNKGNFPGRFSGRQFSNSRSEMNVSTLELGDSALYLCASSLRTGGLSPLHFGNGTRLTVT.

This rearrangement joins TRBV4-2 to TRBJ1-5; D remains ambiguous. The germline CDR1 and CDR2 sequences are LGHNA and YNFKEQ. CDR3 length: 15 residues. V lost 0 bases, J lost 4 bases, and 10 bases lay in between. CDR3 sequence (DNA): TGTGCCAGCAGCCAAGATTCAATGAGTAATCAGCCCCAGCATTTT. This codes for CASSQDSMSNQPQHF.

This clonotype came up many times. The gene calls are TRBV5-1 and TRBJ1-2, with a weak D call TRBD1 (6 bases). Germline CDR1 and CDR2: SGHRS and YFSETQ. V dropped 4 bases and J dropped 5 bases, with 15 bases sitting between them. CDR3 length: 14 residues. The DNA for the CDR3 is TGCGCCAGCAGCCCCCTGGACAGTTTTTATGGCTACACCTTC. Translating it yields CASSPLDSFYGYTF.

This clonotype turned up a few times. V and J are TRBV5-1 and TRBJ1-1; D is unresolved. Germline V gene data show CDR1 as SGHRS and CDR2 as YFSETQ. Trimming left V 0 bases short and J 0 bases short, with 12 bases between. This CDR3 comprises 16 residues. DNA for the CDR3: TGCGCCAGCAGCTTGGCCACATCCGTACTGAACACTGAAGCTTTCTTT. This translates into CASSLATSVLNTEAFF.

The chain is built from TRBV20-1 and TRBJ1-6; D uncertain. The V and J ends lost 4 bases and 11 bases respectively, with 9 bases between them. The CDR3 extends over 11 amino acids. Germline lookup yields CDR1 DFQATT and CDR2 SNEGSKA (reference sequence). DNA for the CDR3: TGCAGTGCTATAAAAAGGACACCCCTCCACTTT. Translating gives CSAIKRTPLHF.

This clonotype came up a few times. CDR3 nucleotide sequence: TGTGCCAGCAGCTTAGGATGGAGCGGGGCCTCCTACGAGCAGTACTTC. The encoded protein is CASSLGWSGASYEQYF. The chain combines TRBV7-2 with TRBJ2-7; 7 bases line up with TRBD2. Germline CDR1 and CDR2: SGHTA and FQGNSA. This CDR3 spans 16 amino acids. V dropped 1 base and J dropped 0; count of bases not matched to a gene: 6.

This chain links TRBV12-3 or TRBV12-4 with TRBJ2-1, with 8 bases fitting TRBD2. The CDR3 runs to 14 residues. V dropped 4 bases and J dropped 8; count of bases not matched to a gene: 7. In DNA form, the CDR3 reads TGTGCCAGCAGTTCCCTACTAGCGGCTGATGAGCAGTTCTTC. It translates to CASSSLLAADEQFF.

V gene TRBV18 combines with J gene TRBJ1-1; 8 nucleotides match TRBD1. The CDR3 has 16 amino acids. Looked up from germline, CDR1 is KGHSH and CDR2 is LQKENI. V was pared by 4 bases and J by 4 bases, with 11 bases of the junction left unmatched. Here the CDR3 reads CASSLRGQGATTEAFF. The DNA of the CDR3 is TGTGCCAGCTCACTACGTGGACAGGGCGCGACCACTGAAGCTTTCTTT.

This chain connects TRBV11-2 to TRBJ2-1; D tentatively reads TRBD1 or TRBD2 (5 bases each). The V and J ends lost 4 bases and 9 bases respectively, with 16 bases between them. CDR3 length: 14 residues. CDR1 and CDR2 (germline): SGHAT, FQNNGV. In DNA, the CDR3 is TGTGCCAGCAGCTCCTGGGACGGACAACGTGAGCAGTTCTTC. Residues: CASSSWDGQREQFF.

The chain joins TRBV7-2 to TRBJ2-7, with D unresolved. The V end was cut by 6 bases, the J end by 5 bases, with 11 bases between. The CDR3 is 12 amino acids. Germline V gene sequence: CDR1 SGHTA, CDR2 FQGNSA. CDR3 sequence: CASSYPRDEQYF. In nucleotides, the CDR3 is TGTGCCAGCAGTTACCCTCGAGACGAGCAGTACTTC. The entire variable domain, with the rest obtained from reference TRBV7-2 and TRBJ2-7, is as follows: GAGVSQSPSNKVTEKGKDVELRCDPISGHTALYWYRQSLGQGLEFLIYFQGNSAPDKSGLPSDRFSAERTGGSVSTLTIQRTQQEDSAVYLCASSYPRDEQYFGPGTRLTVT.

This chain joins TRBV5-1 and TRBJ2-7, with 7 positions matching TRBD1. V was pared by 4 bases and J by 2 bases, with 6 bases of the junction left unmatched. The CDR3 totals 14 residues. CDR1 SGHRS and CDR2 YFSETQ come from the germline V gene. DNA for the CDR3: TGCGCCAGCAGCGGGTCCGGGACAGCCTACGAGCAGTACTTC. The encoded protein is CASSGSGTAYEQYF.

This clonotype was found many times. The chain carries TRBV27 and TRBJ2-7; TRBD2 might be the D (7 bases). Germline V gene data show CDR1 as MNHEY and CDR2 as SMNVEV (reference sequence). Trimming left V 5 bases short and J 3 bases short, with 17 bases between. CDR3 length equals 15 residues. The CDR3 nucleotides are TGTGCCAGCAGTCTTTCGACGGGGGGCGGCTACGAGCAGTACTTC. It specifies CASSLSTGGGYEQYF.

This clonotype was seen a few times. The chain has TRBV7-2 and TRBJ2-3; D may be TRBD2 (6 bases). This CDR3 is built from 15 residues. V was shortened by 1 base and J by 2 bases, with 10 bases between the two germline ends. Germline CDR1 is SGHTA and CDR2 is FQGNSA. The CDR3 loop reads CASSLERGITDTQYF. CDR3 DNA sequence: TGTGCCAGCAGCTTAGAACGCGGGATCACAGATACGCAGTATTTT.